Shown below are 30 T cell receptor beta chains from a single sample sequenced in a study of cytomegalovirus exposure and HLA in healthy donors. Profiled with immunoSEQ multiplex PCR; TCRdb holds only in-frame clones, not every one. The sample lists fewer than 100,000 clones, approximately 95% occurring once. Sequenced sample: PBMCs. Every receptor here comes from a woman aged 18 to 35 in good health and CMV-seropositive.

V and J are TRBV5-1 and TRBJ2-1; TRBD1 matches at 9 bases. Trimming cost V 4 bases and J 0 bases; bases outside gene matches: 5. CDR3 length: 16 residues. Germline V gene lookup returns CDR1 SGHRS and CDR2 YFSETQ. The CDR3 loop reads CASSNGQGSSYNEQFF. CDR3 coding DNA: TGCGCCAGCAGCAACGGACAGGGGAGCTCCTACAATGAGCAGTTCTTC.

This chain connects TRBV4-2 to TRBJ1-1; 7 nucleotides line up with TRBD1. Germline V gene data show CDR1 as LGHNA and CDR2 as YNFKEQ. This CDR3 region has 16 residues. V was clipped by 4 bases and J by 2 bases; unmatched bases: 10. The CDR3 DNA sequence: TGTGCCAGCAGCCCAGTGTCCCGGGACAGTAACACTGAAGCTTTCTTT. It encodes CASSPVSRDSNTEAFF.

CDR3 nucleotide sequence: TGTGCCAGCAGCTCTCAGGGTCGGTATGGCTACACCTTC. It encodes CASSSQGRYGYTF. The rearrangement uses TRBV6-5 and TRBJ1-2; possibly TRBD1 for D (5 bases). CDR3 size: 13 residues. Germline V lookup: CDR1 MNHEY, CDR2 SVGAGI. With 6 bases removed from V and 5 bases from J, the gap between germline ends came to 13 bases.

This clone was counted once. The genes are TRBV5-1 and TRBJ1-3; 8 positions agree with TRBD1. CDR1 is SGHRS and CDR2 is YFSETQ in the germline V gene. J was trimmed by 0 bases and V by 4 bases; bases with no gene match: 3. This CDR3 contains 15 residues. CDR3 in DNA: TGCGCCAGCAGCCCCGGACAGGGCTCTGGAAACACCATATATTTT. Translating gives CASSPGQGSGNTIYF.

The chain combines TRBV19 with TRBJ2-2; 10 bases are a match to TRBD1. From germline, CDR1 is LNHDA and CDR2 SQIVND (reference sequence). Trimming removed 7 bases from V and 0 bases from J; junction bases left unmatched: 2. The CDR3 contains 15 residues. The CDR3 DNA reads as TGTGCCAGTACCGGACAGGGGGCGAACACCGGGGAGCTGTTTTTT. Translation: CASTGQGANTGELFF.

The CDR3 loop reads CASSSGFGEQYF. CDR3 DNA: TGTGCCAGCAGTTCGGGTTTCGGCGAGCAGTACTTC. The chain links TRBV27 to TRBJ2-7; D is undetermined. CDR1 and CDR2 from the germline V gene are MNHEY and SMNVEV (reference sequence). V was cut by 4 bases and J by 6 bases, with 10 bases left in between. This CDR3 has 12 residues.

The gene calls are TRBV15 and TRBJ2-2, with D possibly matching TRBD1 (5 bases). V was clipped by 3 bases and J by 6 bases, with 23 bases between them. The CDR3 contains 18 residues. Germline V gene sequence: CDR1 LNHNV, CDR2 YYDKDF (reference sequence). CDR3 DNA: TGTGCCACCAGCAGTTTTATTGTATTAGAAGGGGTTCCCGGGGAGCTGTTTTTT. It codes for CATSSFIVLEGVPGELFF.

J is TRBJ1-4 and V is TRBV6-5, with D possibly TRBD1 on 6 matching bases. From germline, CDR1 is MNHEY and CDR2 SVGAGI. Trimming shortened V by 2 bases and J by 8 bases, and 18 bases separated the two germline ends. There are 16 residues in the CDR3. DNA of the CDR3: TGTGCCAGCAGTTACACCCTGACACAGGGAATGGAAAAACTGTTTTTT. Protein product: CASSYTLTQGMEKLFF.

The chain couples TRBV4-3 to TRBJ2-7; 8 bases align to TRBD1. Trimming took 1 base from V and 4 from J; bases not matched to a gene: 6. This CDR3 has 15 amino acids. The germline V gene has CDR1 LGHNA and CDR2 YSLEER. The CDR3 DNA reads as TGCGCCAGCAGCCAAGGAGCAGGGGGCGCGTACGAGCAGTACTTC. Amino acid sequence: CASSQGAGGAYEQYF.

This rearrangement joins TRBV18 to TRBJ2-4; no clear D gene. The ends were cut back, 3 bases at V and 2 bases at J, with 11 bases in the middle. Germline-derived CDR1 and CDR2 are KGHSH and LQKENI. This CDR3 contains 15 residues. DNA for the CDR3: TGTGCCAGCTCACCTGGTTCGGGTTCCAAAAACATTCAGTACTTC. This sequence encodes CASSPGSGSKNIQYF.

This sequence joins TRBV6-1 and TRBJ1-2, with D maybe TRBD1 (6 bases). V was pared by 5 bases and J by 8 bases, with 18 bases between. The CDR3 loop spans 14 amino acids. Germline V gene lookup returns CDR1 MNHNS and CDR2 SASEGT. This CDR3 reads CASSSLQGPQGYTF. CDR3 bases: TGTGCCAGCAGTTCCCTACAGGGACCGCAAGGCTACACCTTC.

The CDR3 sequence is CASYSTGGVYGYTF. For the CDR3, the DNA is TGTGCCAGTTACTCGACAGGGGGTGTCTATGGCTACACCTTC. The J gene is TRBJ1-2, the V gene TRBV5-4, with 9 positions matching TRBD1. The CDR3 spans 14 residues. The trim removed 8 bases at V and 4 bases at J, leaving 9 bases unmatched. Per germline, CDR1 SGHNT and CDR2 YYREEE (reference sequence). The variable domain in full, with the rest retrieved from reference TRBV5-4 and TRBJ1-2, is ETGVTQSPTHLIKTRGQQVTLRCSSQSGHNTVSWYQQALGQGPQFIFQYYREEENGRGNFPPRFSGLQFPNYSSELNVNALELDDSALYLCASYSTGGVYGYTFGSGTRLTVV.

The V call is TRBV6-1, the J call TRBJ2-3, with D perhaps TRBD1 (5 bases). V shed 7 bases and J shed 2 bases, with 10 bases lying between them. The CDR3 totals 13 residues. Germline V gene sequence: CDR1 MNHNS, CDR2 SASEGT. As DNA, the CDR3 is TGTGCCAGCACGCAGGGATACACAGATACGCAGTATTTT. Translated: CASTQGYTDTQYF.

This chain uses TRBV6-5 with TRBJ1-6; 7 bases fit TRBD1. V lost 5 bases and J lost 7; bases outside the gene matches: 5. The CDR3 contains 14 residues. Germline V gene lookup returns CDR1 MNHEY and CDR2 SVGAGI. The CDR3 sequence is CASSNGQVNSPLHF. The CDR3 nucleotides are TGTGCCAGCAGTAACGGACAGGTCAATTCACCCCTCCACTTT.

The chain combines TRBV30 with TRBJ1-4; 8 nucleotides line up with TRBD1. The V segment lost 2 bases and the J segment 4 bases; nucleotides outside the gene matches: 3. Germline V gene sequence: CDR1 GTSNPN, CDR2 SVGIG (reference sequence). The CDR3 is 14 residues long. The CDR3 nucleotides are TGTGCCTGGAGTCTGGACAGGGTTAATGAAAAACTGTTTTTT. This encodes CAWSLDRVNEKLFF.

The genes are TRBV6-6 and TRBJ2-7; 10 bases fit TRBD1. CDR1 and CDR2 (germline): MNHNY, SVGAGI (reference sequence). The CDR3 spans 15 residues. V was clipped by 1 base and J by 6 bases; unmatched bases: 6. The CDR3 DNA is TGTGCCAGCAGTTACTTATCCGGGACAGGGGCCGAGCAGTACTTC. Protein sequence: CASSYLSGTGAEQYF.

The chain recombines TRBV20-1 with TRBJ2-7; D is possibly TRBD1 (6 bases). V was cut by 4 bases and J by 7 bases, with 8 bases left in between. The germline CDR1 and CDR2 sequences are DFQATT and SNEGSKA (reference sequence). The CDR3 has 10 residues. The CDR3 here is CSATRGEQYF. The CDR3 nucleotides read TGCAGTGCTACCAGGGGTGAGCAGTACTTC.

This clone appeared a single time. The genes are TRBV10-3 and TRBJ1-1, with 7 bases lining up with TRBD1. The CDR3 has 15 amino acids. Trimming took 6 bases from V and 0 from J; bases not matched to a gene: 7. Looked up from germline, CDR1 is ENHRY and CDR2 is SYGVKD. The CDR3 DNA follows: TGTGCCATCAGACAAACAGGGGCCTTGAACACTGAAGCTTTCTTT. This translates into CAIRQTGALNTEAFF.

V usage is TRBV7-3 and J usage is TRBJ2-3; TRBD2 aligns across 10 bases. The trim removed 5 bases at V and 1 base at J, leaving 0 bases unmatched. There are 14 residues in the CDR3. Per germline, CDR1 SGHTA and CDR2 FQGTGA. The CDR3 is CASSLAGGTDTQYF. In nucleotides, the CDR3 is TGTGCCAGCAGCCTAGCGGGGGGCACAGATACGCAGTATTTT. Based on the CDR3 plus reference TRBV7-3 and TRBJ2-3, the full variable domain is GAGVSQTPSNKVTEKGKYVELRCDPISGHTALYWYRQSLGQGPEFLIYFQGTGAADDSGLPNDRFFAVRPEGSVSTLKIQRTERGDSAVYLCASSLAGGTDTQYFGPGTRLTVL.

The chain is built from TRBV5-1 and TRBJ1-1; TRBD1 matches at 7 bases. V shed 4 bases and J 0 bases; nucleotides not matched to a gene: 6. The CDR3 consists of 15 residues. The germline V gene has CDR1 SGHRS and CDR2 YFSETQ. CDR3 sequence (DNA): TGCGCCAGCAGCGGTTCGGGACAGCTGAACACTGAAGCTTTCTTT. Encoded protein: CASSGSGQLNTEAFF.

The V gene is TRBV15, the J gene TRBJ2-3; D is unclear. Germline CDR1 and CDR2: LNHNV and YYDKDF (reference sequence). CDR3 length: 15 residues. Trimming took off 0 bases at V and 0 bases at J, with 7 bases between the two ends. CDR3 sequence (DNA): TGTGCCACCAGCAGAGATCGAACTAGCACAGATACGCAGTATTTT. This encodes CATSRDRTSTDTQYF.

J is TRBJ1-1 and V is TRBV7-3; 10 bases match TRBD1. The J segment lost 4 bases and the V segment lost 3 bases, leaving 5 bases of the junction unmatched. Germline CDR1 and CDR2: SGHTA and FQGTGA. The CDR3 is made up of 15 amino acids. The CDR3 DNA reads as TGTGCCAGCAGCTTGACAGGGGGCGCCGGCACTGAAGCTTTCTTT. Protein: CASSLTGGAGTEAFF.

This chain uses TRBV4-1 with TRBJ2-2; D possibly corresponds to TRBD1 (6 bases). The CDR3 is 15 amino acids. Germline lookup yields CDR1 MGHRA and CDR2 YSYEKL. Deletions cut 0 bases from V and 4 bases from J, with 9 bases between. The CDR3 protein is CASSQDRGITGELFF. For the CDR3, the DNA is TGCGCCAGCAGCCAAGACAGGGGAATCACCGGGGAGCTGTTTTTT.

V and J are TRBV5-4 and TRBJ2-2; 9 nucleotides line up with TRBD1. Germline loops: CDR1 SGHNT, CDR2 YYREEE (reference sequence). CDR3 size: 15 residues. J was trimmed by 8 bases and V by 5 bases; bases with no gene match: 10. CDR3 sequence: CASSFRDRAPGELFF. The DNA for the CDR3 is TGTGCCAGCAGTTTCCGGGACAGGGCCCCTGGGGAGCTGTTTTTT.

The V and J genes are TRBV5-4 and TRBJ2-3, with D possibly being TRBD1 (7 bases). CDR1 SGHNT and CDR2 YYREEE come from the germline V gene (reference sequence). V dropped 4 bases and J dropped 5 bases, with 14 bases sitting between them. The CDR3 length is 14 residues. The CDR3 loop reads CASSPGGGGDTQYF. The CDR3 DNA is TGTGCCAGCAGCCCAGGAGGGGGCGGAGATACGCAGTATTTT.

As for this clone: This CDR3 is also generated by other DNA sequences in the sample. CDR3: CATSRDRGNYEQYF. As DNA, the CDR3 is TGTGCCACCAGCAGAGATCGGGGAAACTACGAGCAGTACTTC. The rearrangement uses TRBV15 and TRBJ2-7; possibly TRBD2 for D (5 bases). Trimming removed 0 bases from V and 3 bases from J, with 9 bases in between. The CDR3 is 14 amino acids. Germline V gives CDR1 LNHNV, CDR2 YYDKDF (reference sequence).

V and J are TRBV15 and TRBJ2-1, with D possibly TRBD2 on 7 matching bases. The V end was cut by 0 bases, the J end by 8 bases, with 17 bases between. Germline V gives CDR1 LNHNV, CDR2 YYDKDF (reference sequence). The CDR3 covers 16 residues. The CDR3: CATSRDRYRGGDEQFF. The CDR3, as DNA: TGTGCCACCAGCAGAGATCGGTATAGGGGGGGCGATGAGCAGTTCTTC.

This chain uses TRBV2 with TRBJ2-4, with 7 nucleotides matching TRBD1. The CDR3 sequence is 14 residues long. V was clipped by 4 bases and J by 7 bases; unmatched bases: 7. CDR1 and CDR2 (germline): SNHLY, FYNNEI. This CDR3 reads CASSADRSSNIQYF. The CDR3 DNA follows: TGTGCCAGCAGTGCGGACAGGTCCTCGAACATTCAGTACTTC.

The chain employs TRBV6-6 and TRBJ2-7; 10 bases are a match to TRBD2. Germline trimming cut 6 bases from V and 3 bases from J; bases unmatched to any gene: 5. The CDR3 totals 14 residues. Germline CDR1 is MNHNY and CDR2 is SVGAGI (reference sequence). The CDR3 is CASSPTSGIYEQYF. DNA for the CDR3: TGTGCCAGCAGCCCCACTAGCGGGATCTACGAGCAGTACTTC.

The chain links TRBV7-2 to TRBJ2-1, with D possibly TRBD2 on 6 matching bases. The CDR3 is made up of 15 amino acids. V lost 1 base and J lost 4, with 11 bases in between. CDR1 and CDR2 from the germline V gene are SGHTA and FQGNSA. The CDR3, as DNA: TGTGCCAGCAGCTTAGGGTGGGGGAGGTACAATGAGCAGTTCTTC. Its translation is CASSLGWGRYNEQFF.